This TCR beta chain stems from a study of T cell changes during pregnancy in multiple sclerosis. Some clones are missing from TCRdb's copy, which holds only in-frame ones; the method was immunoSEQ multiplex PCR. The repertoire has roughly 80,000 clones, roughly 94% of them found once; the top ten carry about 3%. The ends were cut back, 5 bases at V and 10 bases at J, with 12 bases in the middle. This CDR3 spans 11 amino acids. In germline, CDR1 is SEHNR, CDR2 FQNEAQ (reference sequence). The TCR originated in a female donor with multiple sclerosis, enrolled in a pregnancy study. This chain uses TRBV7-9 with TRBJ2-7; TRBD1 is a possible D gene (5 bases). The source material was peripheral blood, sampled before pregnancy. This chain's CDR3 is CASSLGRGQYF. The CDR3 coding sequence is TGTGCCAGCAGCCTTGGTAGGGGTCAGTACTTC.